This T cell receptor beta chain was found in a study of OX40 agonist ivuxolimab in advanced cancers. Study in general: Ivuxolimab, an antibody that agonizes OX40 (CD134), was administered to the patients. Dosing consisted of intravenous ivuxolimab at 0.01 to 10 mg/kg every 2 weeks. Study-wide findings and caveats: Certain nonresponding patients likewise had low normalized T-cell clonal expansion.

The table came from immunoSEQ multiplex PCR; TCRdb's copy has only in-frame clones and leaves some out. The sample has some 19,000 clones; more than 80% are singletons. This clone was counted a single time. Its antigen is still unknown. Other nucleotide sequences in the sample specify the same CDR3. The germline gives CDR1 SGHAT, CDR2 FQNNGV. This CDR3 has 14 residues. V lost 1 base to trimming and J lost 1 base, with 8 bases between them. The clonotype comes from an adult with an advanced solid tumor such as melanoma, head and neck, liver or kidney cancer. Here the sequenced sample was CD4+ or CD8+ T cells sorted from blood, taken in a trial of the OX40 agonist ivuxolimab. V is TRBV11-2 and J is TRBJ2-7; D gene unclear. CDR3 coding DNA: TGTGCCAGCAGCTTAGGTGGCAATTCCTACGAGCAGTACTTC. It specifies CASSLGGNSYEQYF.